This TCR beta chain was observed in a study of T-cell reconstitution after alpha-beta-depleted transplantation in children (dated by TCRdb to about 2016). Turning to the overall study: Using TCR repertoire profiling, the study quantitatively followed how T-cell immune reconstitution unfolded in children after TCRalphabeta/CD19-depleted allogeneic hematopoietic cell transplantation. Overall study outcomes, separate from this receptor: The apparently early recovery of alphabetaT-cell counts about two months after transplant reportedly depended on only several hundred rapidly expanded clones that came from non-depleted graft cells. In some patients, high TCRbeta diversity at day 60 was attributed to recipient T cells and intrathymic progenitors that had survived conditioning. Over subsequent months, a decline in hyperexpanded clone frequencies was noted, and after one year, T-cell counts and TCRbeta diversity were mostly ascribed to newly produced T cells.

As for this clonotype: Its antigen is currently not known. One base away there is no much larger clone; base qualities are not given.

Reading the label with the study, this specimen's treatment or condition is: allogeneic hematopoietic cell transplantation with graft depleted of TCRalphabeta T cells and CD19 B cells. The children who served as transplant recipients had been given grafts of TCRalphabeta/CD19-depleted allogeneic hematopoietic cells. From cysteine to phenylalanine, the CDR3 is 14 amino acids long. The entry retains the CDR3 DNA only, 42 bases that are in frame from base 1. The V and J ends are trimmed by 0 bases and 7 bases, leaving 14 bases between them. CDR1 and CDR2, per the germline V gene (reference sequence), are DFQATT and SNEGSKA. Receptor amplification or capture employed PCR. For sequencing, an Illumina HiSeq 2500 was employed. To normalize quantification of the TCRbeta repertoire, the TCR libraries were built with molecular barcoding that relied on unique molecular identifiers. TCRdb itself trimmed the public reads at Q25 with fastp, ran MiXCR and retained productive beta chains. Entries are consolidated by CDR3 protein sequence, retaining the most common genes and DNA. The sample table contains 90,000 to 100,000 distinct CDR3 sequences; only one count was recorded for about a quarter of them. The ten top clones hold about 20% of the sample.

Recombination joined TRBV20-1 with TRBJ2-3, with the D gene call left open. The sequence was collected from a boy younger than 10 with acute lymphoblastic leukemia, due to receive a stem cell transplant. Sequenced material: PBMCs, taken before TCRalphabeta/CD19-depleted stem cell transplant. The CDR3 reads as follows: CSARDPQLRYTQYF. In nucleotides, the sequence is TGCAGTGCTAGAGACCCCCAGTTGCGGTATACGCAGTATTTT.